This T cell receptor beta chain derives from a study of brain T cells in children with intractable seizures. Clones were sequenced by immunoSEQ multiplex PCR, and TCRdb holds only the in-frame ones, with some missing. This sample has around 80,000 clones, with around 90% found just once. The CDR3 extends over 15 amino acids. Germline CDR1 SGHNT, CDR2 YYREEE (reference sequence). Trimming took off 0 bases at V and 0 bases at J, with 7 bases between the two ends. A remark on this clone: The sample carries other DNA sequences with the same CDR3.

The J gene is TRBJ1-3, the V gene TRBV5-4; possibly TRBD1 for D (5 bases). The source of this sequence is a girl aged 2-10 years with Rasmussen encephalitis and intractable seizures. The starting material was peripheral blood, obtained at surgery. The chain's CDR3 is CASSLGGGSGNTIYF. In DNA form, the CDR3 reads TGTGCCAGCAGCTTGGGGGGGGGCTCTGGAAACACCATATATTTT. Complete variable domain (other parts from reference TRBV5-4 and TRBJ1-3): ETGVTQSPTHLIKTRGQQVTLRCSSQSGHNTVSWYQQALGQGPQFIFQYYREEENGRGNFPPRFSGLQFPNYSSELNVNALELDDSALYLCASSLGGGSGNTIYFGEGSWLTVV.